Listed below are T cell receptor beta chains from one sample, sequenced in a study of CD8 T cells in ankylosing spondylitis. TCRdb passed the 5' RACE reads through MiXCR, listing each CDR3 protein once. The sample lists about 540,000 distinct CDR3 sequences, roughly 12% occurring once. Material for sequencing was blood, either unsorted or a sorted T cell fraction (not recorded which). The receptors were gathered from a male donor with ankylosing spondylitis. Each CDR3 is given with its conserved first and last residue. The order of the fields is V gene, clone size, J gene, D gene, CDR3 protein, CDR3 DNA. The D gene is left open where the match is weak. Part of the rows lack a size; the others show once, few, many or a class for expanded clones.

>TRBV20-1|.|TRBJ2-5|.
CSAMIVRSETQYF
TGCAGTGCTATGATAGTGCGGAGCGAGACCCAGTACTTC
>TRBV11-2|.|TRBJ2-3|TRBD2
CATSGEGRDTQYF
TGTGCCACCTCGGGGGAGGGCCGAGATACGCAGTATTTT
>TRBV28|.|TRBJ2-1|TRBD1
CASSFQGAPTGNEQFF
TGTGCCAGCAGTTTCCAGGGGGCTCCGACAGGGAATGAGCAGTTCTTC
>TRBV2|many|TRBJ1-6|TRBD1
CASLPTGDHNSPLHF
TGTGCCAGCCTACCGACAGGGGATCATAATTCACCCCTCCACTTT
>TRBV20-1|many|TRBJ2-1|TRBD2
CSACRLAEVSEQFF
TGCAGTGCTTGCCGGCTAGCGGAAGTATCTGAGCAGTTCTTC
>TRBV24-1|few|TRBJ1-1|.
CATSKRGGTEAFF
TGTGCCACCAGTAAGCGGGGGGGCACTGAAGCTTTCTTT
>TRBV4-1|many|TRBJ1-5|.
CASSQEANQPQHF
TGCGCCAGCAGCCAAGAAGCGAATCAGCCCCAGCATTTT
>TRBV7-9|.|TRBJ1-2|TRBD1
CASSFTGGVNYGYTF
TGTGCCAGCAGCTTTACAGGGGGCGTTAACTATGGCTACACCTTC
>TRBV20-1|.|TRBJ2-3|TRBD2
CSAVGAGGVDTQYF
TGCAGTGCTGTAGGAGCGGGAGGTGTAGATACGCAGTATTTT
>TRBV20-1|.|TRBJ2-1|TRBD1
CSRDRGLYNEQFF
TGCAGTCGGGACAGGGGGCTTTACAATGAGCAGTTCTTC
>TRBV12-3/TRBV12-4|.|TRBJ1-2|.
CASNRGSGYTF
TGTGCCAGCAACCGGGGTAGCGGCTACACCTTC
>TRBV29-1|.|TRBJ2-2|.
CSVRRGRGNTGELFF
TGCAGCGTCCGACGGGGTAGGGGGAACACCGGGGAGCTGTTTTTT
>TRBV12-3/TRBV12-4|.|TRBJ2-2|.
CASSELAVANTGELFF
TGTGCCAGCAGCGAATTAGCGGTTGCGAACACCGGGGAGCTGTTTTTT
>TRBV9|few|TRBJ2-1|TRBD2
CASTSGSGASSYNEQFF
TGTGCCAGCACCTCTGGTAGCGGGGCAAGCTCCTACAATGAGCAGTTCTTC
>TRBV10-3|.|TRBJ2-5|.
CAISETSKETQYF
TGTGCCATCAGTGAGACTAGTAAGGAGACCCAGTACTTC
>TRBV20-1|many|TRBJ2-5|.
CSALQETQYF
TGCAGTGCTCTCCAAGAGACCCAGTACTTC
>TRBV5-1|many|TRBJ2-2|TRBD2
CASSSGGRVSTGELFF
TGCGCCAGCAGCTCGGGAGGCAGGGTCAGCACCGGGGAGCTGTTTTTT
>TRBV4-1|.|TRBJ2-5|.
CASSRHSVQQETQYF
TGCGCCAGCAGCCGCCATTCGGTCCAACAAGAGACCCAGTACTTC
>TRBV4-2|many|TRBJ2-1|TRBD2
CASSQERTSGYNEQFF
TGTGCCAGCAGCCAGGAACGGACTAGCGGGTACAATGAGCAGTTCTTC
>TRBV11-2|.|TRBJ2-1|TRBD2
CASSVRGLEYNEQFF
TGTGCCAGCAGCGTCCGGGGACTAGAGTACAATGAGCAGTTCTTC
>TRBV18|.|TRBJ1-1|TRBD1
CASDSGQAPEAFF
TGTGCCAGCGATTCGGGACAGGCACCTGAAGCTTTCTTT
>TRBV18|few|TRBJ2-6|.
CASSPIPKSSGANVLTF
TGTGCCAGCTCACCGATCCCCAAAAGCTCTGGGGCCAACGTCCTGACTTTC
>TRBV6-2/TRBV6-3|few|TRBJ2-1|TRBD2
CASTSRTSGKEQFF
TGTGCCAGCACCTCCAGGACTAGCGGAAAGGAGCAGTTCTTC
>TRBV2|many|TRBJ2-1|TRBD2
CASGREAYNEQFF
TGTGCCAGCGGACGGGAGGCGTACAATGAGCAGTTCTTC
>TRBV3-1|.|TRBJ2-1|.
CASSRGRSYNEQFF
TGTGCCAGCAGCCGGGGTCGCTCCTACAATGAGCAGTTCTTC
>TRBV7-8|.|TRBJ1-3|.
CASSLAPLSGNTIYF
TGTGCCAGCAGCTTAGCCCCCCTCTCTGGAAACACCATATATTTT
>TRBV20-1|.|TRBJ2-3|TRBD2
CSAGGVAGEMSDTQYF
TGCAGTGCTGGGGGGGTTGCGGGAGAGATGTCAGATACGCAGTATTTT
>TRBV6-5|few|TRBJ2-7|TRBD1
CASSYRPGQGAEQYF
TGTGCCAGCAGTTACCGTCCGGGACAGGGTGCCGAGCAGTACTTC
>TRBV5-1|few|TRBJ1-1|.
CASSLSSLNTEAFF
TGCGCCAGCAGCTTAAGTTCCCTTAACACTGAAGCTTTCTTT